A single sample gave rise to the 18 T cell receptor beta chains below, sequenced in a study of blood T cells in healthy people across ages. A J-beta primer mix and a sample-barcoded 5' primer were used in a second PCR of roughly 6 to 11 cycles. TCRdb passed the 5' RACE reads through MiXCR, listing each CDR3 protein once. The sample lists about 1.7 million distinct CDR3 sequences; about 28% were seen once. The specimen sequenced was blood. Receptors were obtained from a woman aged 30 to 39 in good health.

V gene TRBV7-2 combines with J gene TRBJ2-3, with D possibly being TRBD2 (6 bases). The CDR3 contains 11 residues. The germline V gene has CDR1 SGHTA and CDR2 FQGNSA. Trimming pared 8 bases from V and 11 bases from J, leaving 14 bases between. CDR3 region: CASLDFGRQYF. The DNA of the CDR3 is TGTGCCAGCTTAGATTTCGGGAGGCAGTATTTT.

The chain links TRBV29-1 to TRBJ2-5; 9 bases are shared with TRBD1. The CDR3 covers 14 residues. Germline V gene sequence: CDR1 SQVTM, CDR2 ANQGSEA. V shed 5 bases, J shed 5 bases, and the junction held 9 bases outside the gene matches. CDR3 DNA: TGCAGCGTTTTAACAGGGGGCAAGGGGGAGACCCAGTACTTC. Its translation: CSVLTGGKGETQYF.

The J gene is TRBJ2-1, the V gene TRBV9; D is perhaps TRBD1 (6 bases). The length of the CDR3 is 13 residues. The germline V and J ends were trimmed by 4 bases and 9 bases, with 14 bases remaining between them. CDR1 and CDR2 from the germline V gene are SGDLS and YYNGEE. For the CDR3, the DNA is TGTGCCAGCAGCCTTGGACAGATCACTGAGCAGTTCTTC. Residues: CASSLGQITEQFF.

This clonotype was counted many times. This chain joins TRBV7-9 and TRBJ1-4; D ambiguous. Germline CDR1 reads SEHNR; CDR2 reads FQNEAQ (reference sequence). This CDR3 is 15 amino acids long. With 1 base removed from V and 5 bases from J, the gap between germline ends came to 11 bases. For the CDR3, the DNA is TGTGCCAGCAGCTTAGGTTCCACAGCGAATGAAAAACTGTTTTTT. Its protein is CASSLGSTANEKLFF.

This clonotype was observed at least ten times. The chain is built from TRBV9 and TRBJ2-7; 9 nucleotides match TRBD2. The germline V gene encodes CDR1 SGDLS and CDR2 YYNGEE. The CDR3 has 14 amino acids. V was clipped by 0 bases and J by 4 bases; unmatched bases: 2. CDR3: CASSVATSGYEQYF. CDR3 DNA: TGTGCCAGCAGCGTAGCGACTAGCGGATACGAGCAGTACTTC.

About this clonotype: The junction departs from germline at one end; a sequencing error may be responsible. The chain carries TRBV12-3 or TRBV12-4 and TRBJ2-3; TRBD1 is a possible D gene (5 bases). The CDR3 loop spans 13 amino acids. The CDR3 nucleotides read TGTTCCAGCAGTTTAGCCAGGGCAGATACGCAGTATTTT. The encoded protein is CSSSLARADTQYF.

This clonotype came up many times. This chain joins TRBV27 and TRBJ2-7; no definite D call. Deletions cut 7 bases from V and 2 bases from J, with 15 bases between. This CDR3 region has 14 residues. The germline V gene has CDR1 MNHEY and CDR2 SMNVEV (reference sequence). The CDR3 reads CASTAIPDAYEQYF. The DNA for the CDR3 is TGTGCCAGCACCGCCATCCCGGACGCCTACGAGCAGTACTTC.

The V gene is TRBV29-1, the J gene TRBJ2-3; 10 bases are a match to TRBD1. Germline V gene sequence: CDR1 SQVTM, CDR2 ANQGSEA. The ends lost 6 bases at V and 6 bases at J; junction bases unmatched: 12. The CDR3 is 15 amino acids. The CDR3 protein is CSVATVDRGADTQYF. CDR3 coding DNA: TGCAGCGTCGCAACGGTGGACAGGGGGGCCGATACGCAGTATTTT.

Regarding this clonotype: The junction departs from germline at one end; a sequencing error may be responsible. V usage is TRBV7-3 and J usage is TRBJ2-4; 11 positions agree with TRBD1. CDR3 length: 16 amino acids. Per the germline V gene, CDR1 is SGHTA and CDR2 is FQGTGA. CDR3 protein: CANSPGTGGGKNIQYF. CDR3 bases: TGTGCCAACAGCCCCGGGACAGGGGGGGGAAAAAACATTCAGTACTTC. Complete variable domain (other parts from reference TRBV7-3 and TRBJ2-4): GAGVSQTPSNKVTEKGKYVELRCDPISGHTALYWYRQSLGQGPEFLIYFQGTGAADDSGLPNDRFFAVRPEGSVSTLKIQRTERGDSAVYLCANSPGTGGGKNIQYFGAGTRLSVL.

This clonotype has only a few counts. The chain combines TRBV28 with TRBJ1-2; 8 bases map to TRBD1. The J segment lost 8 bases and the V segment lost 9 bases, leaving 20 bases of the junction unmatched. CDR1 is MDHEN, CDR2 SYDVKM, per germline. The CDR3 totals 16 residues. The CDR3 protein is CASDWGRGRLRGGYTF. CDR3 DNA: TGTGCCAGTGATTGGGGCAGGGGGCGTCTGAGGGGAGGCTACACCTTC.

The table lists this clonotype with many counts. V gene TRBV27 combines with J gene TRBJ2-4, with 8 positions matching TRBD2. Germline CDR1 MNHEY, CDR2 SMNVEV (reference sequence). V trimming: 3 bases; J trimming: 3 bases; junction bases outside the gene matches: 1. The CDR3 contains 14 residues. The CDR3 reads CASSFRGGKNIQYF. Written as DNA, the CDR3 is TGTGCCAGCAGTTTCCGGGGGGGCAAAAACATTCAGTACTTC.

There are many counts of this clonotype. The gene calls are TRBV6-5 and TRBJ2-7; D is unclear. V was pared by 8 bases and J by 2 bases, with 7 bases between. The CDR3 spans 11 residues. Germline-derived CDR1 and CDR2 are MNHEY and SVGAGI. The CDR3 region is CASRKAYEQYF. CDR3 DNA sequence: TGTGCCAGCCGAAAGGCCTACGAGCAGTACTTC.

The genes are TRBV5-5 and TRBJ2-1; D is undetermined. CDR3 length: 14 amino acids. The ends were cut back, 4 bases at V and 7 bases at J, with 15 bases in the middle. Germline V CDR1 and CDR2: SGHKS, YYEKEE (reference sequence). CDR3 loop: CASSLDLLHNEQFF. Written as DNA, the CDR3 is TGTGCCAGCAGCCTGGACCTACTTCATAATGAGCAGTTCTTC.

This clonotype was observed a single time. The rearrangement links TRBV20-1 to TRBJ2-3; perhaps TRBD1 as D (5 bases). CDR3 length: 12 residues. The germline gives CDR1 DFQATT, CDR2 SNEGSKA (reference sequence). V gave up 8 bases and J gave up 8 bases, with 17 bases separating them. CDR3 coding DNA: TGCAGTCCAGGCCACGCAAGGGGTACGCAGTATTTT. Translating gives CSPGHARGTQYF.

This clonotype was picked up a small number of times. The chain has TRBV9 and TRBJ2-5; the D gene could be TRBD1 or TRBD2 (6 bases each). CDR1 and CDR2 (germline): SGDLS, YYNGEE. This CDR3 comprises 15 residues. Trimming took 0 bases from V and 1 from J, leaving 10 bases between them. The CDR3 DNA follows: TGTGCCAGCAGCGTAGGAGGGGGACTCCAAGAGACCCAGTACTTC. This translates into CASSVGGGLQETQYF.

There are many counts of this clonotype. The CDR3 DNA reads TGCAGTGCTACGACAGGGGGGGGCTACGAGCAGTACTTC. As protein: CSATTGGGYEQYF. The chain links TRBV20-1 to TRBJ2-7, with 9 bases matching TRBD1. Germline-derived CDR1 and CDR2 are DFQATT and SNEGSKA (reference sequence). V lost 4 bases and J lost 3; bases outside the gene matches: 4. The CDR3 loop spans 13 amino acids.

This clonotype was observed many times. The chain has TRBV6-5 and TRBJ2-7; D unresolved. Germline CDR1 MNHEY, CDR2 SVGAGI. The CDR3 has 14 residues. The germline V and J ends were trimmed by 6 bases and 2 bases, with 14 bases remaining between them. The CDR3 protein is CASSRGRSTYEQYF. DNA for the CDR3: TGTGCCAGCAGCCGAGGACGGAGTACCTACGAGCAGTACTTC.

This clonotype was recorded a few times. The rearrangement links TRBV20-1 to TRBJ2-1, with D unclear. The J call is uncertain, as TRBJ2-7 better fits the DNA end. The CDR3 has 16 amino acids. In germline, CDR1 is DFQATT, CDR2 SNEGSKA (reference sequence). CDR3 residues: CSASSSQQTSYNEQYF. Written as DNA, the CDR3 is TGCAGTGCTAGTAGCTCACAACAGACCTCCTACAATGAGCAGTACTTC.